This TCR beta chain is from a study of blood T cells in healthy people across ages. For the second PCR, which ran for about 7 to 12 cycles, a sample-barcoded 5' primer and a J-beta primer mix were used. With 12 random nucleotides, a template-switch adaptor tagged each individual cDNA molecule. Each CDR3 protein gets one entry after TCRdb re-called the 5' RACE reads with MiXCR. The sample yields hundreds of thousands of distinct CDR3 sequences, approximately 40% seen once. Points from the study as a whole: More naive CD4+ cells and higher diversity marked long-lived donors relative to aged donors. Per million T cells, TCR beta diversity dropped about linearly as age rose.

V lost 2 bases and J lost 4; bases outside the gene matches: 4. In germline, CDR1 is MNHEY, CDR2 SVGAGI. CDR3 length: 14 residues. This clonotype was detected a few times. Its cognate antigen is unknown. Total RNA extraction produced at least 5.5 micrograms (per sample) for the study. Sequenced sample: blood. This chain connects TRBV6-5 to TRBJ1-2, with TRBD1 matching 7 bases. The sequence came from a man older than 75 in good health. The chain's CDR3 is CASSYRDSFYGYTF. The CDR3 region has the DNA TGTGCCAGCAGTTACCGGGACAGTTTCTATGGCTACACCTTC.